Included here is one T cell receptor (beta chain) sequence, with context. The data originate from a study of blood T cell repertoires in COVID-19. TCRdb's table, derived via immunoSEQ multiplex PCR, lists solely in-frame clones and lacks some. The table shows approximately 290,000 clones, with roughly 89% occurring only once. Patients at the Seattle site were enrolled during active infection and followed longitudinally. Sequencing input: peripheral blood. The clonotype originates from a woman in her 30s with COVID-19, enrolled during active disease.

This chain's CDR3 is CASSPPDRLQFF. The CDR3 DNA reads as TGTGCCAGCTCACCCCCGGACAGACTGCAGTTCTTC. V gene TRBV18 combines with J gene TRBJ2-1; D is perhaps TRBD1 (6 bases). CDR1 and CDR2 from the germline V gene are KGHSH and LQKENI. The length of the CDR3 is 12 residues. Trimming shortened V by 3 bases and J by 12 bases, and 12 bases separated the two germline ends.